A selection of T cell receptor beta chains follows, all from one sample in a study of radiotherapy plus CTLA-4 blockade in lung cancer. Sequencing was performed with immunoSEQ multiplex PCR; in TCRdb, only in-frame clones are kept and a portion is missing. The sample carries fewer than 140,000 clones, over 75% recorded once. Sequencing was performed on peripheral blood, taken from a patient treated with radiotherapy plus ipilimumab. Every receptor here comes from a human donor with non-small cell lung cancer that progressed on radiotherapy plus ipilimumab. Some clones in this sample may be carry-over from other donors' samples. CDR3s include the opening cysteine and the closing phenylalanine or tryptophan. The order of the fields is clone size, J gene, D gene, V gene, CDR3 DNA, CDR3 protein. The D gene is left open where the match is weak. Clone size, where shown, is once, few, many, or a class for clones that have expanded.

-	TRBJ1-2	-	TRBV4-3	TGCGCCAGCAGCCATCGAGGGGGGGTGAATGGCTACACCTTC	CASSHRGGVNGYTF
-	TRBJ2-4	-	TRBV9	TGTGCCAGCAGCGTAGATGGGGGGGCGATGGAAAACATTCAGTACTTC	CASSVDGGAMENIQYF
-	TRBJ1-4	-	TRBV4-2	TGTGCCAGCAGCCATGTGGGAGGGACTAATGAAAAACTGTTTTTT	CASSHVGGTNEKLFF
-	TRBJ1-1	-	TRBV6-1	TGTGCCAGCAGCCGCCACCCCGCGGGTGAAGCTTTCTTT	CASSRHPAGEAFF
-	TRBJ1-5	-	TRBV7-2	TGTGCCAGCAGCTTAGCGCTGGCAGGGGCCAATCAGCCCCAGCATTTT	CASSLALAGANQPQHF
once	TRBJ2-5	-	TRBV7-9	TGTGCCAGCAGGCCCGACATGGGGTTCCAAGAGACCCAGTACTTC	CASRPDMGFQETQYF
-	TRBJ2-5	-	TRBV4-1	TGCGCCAGCAGCCCCAGGGCGGGCCGCGACCAAGAGACCCAGTACTTC	CASSPRAGRDQETQYF
-	TRBJ1-5	-	TRBV7-9	TGTGCCAGCAGCTTTCTCCCAAATCAGCCCCAGCATTTT	CASSFLPNQPQHF
-	TRBJ2-7	-	TRBV6-5	TGTGCCAGCGGGGCAGTGGGGGTGTACGAGCAGTACTTC	CASGAVGVYEQYF
few	TRBJ2-1	TRBD2	TRBV19	TGTGCCAGTACCCTTTCCGGGACTAGCGGGGGCCGGCTTTTGGATGAGCAGTTCTTC	CASTLSGTSGGRLLDEQFF
-	TRBJ2-7	TRBD1	TRBV19	TGTGCCAGTAGCCCTCGGGGACAGGGGCTCTTCTCCTACGAGCAGTACTTC	CASSPRGQGLFSYEQYF
-	TRBJ1-4	-	TRBV6-1	TGTGCCAGCAGTGAAGCGAACGACGGAGGGGCAACTAATGAAAAACTGTTTTTT	CASSEANDGGATNEKLFF
-	TRBJ2-2	TRBD1	TRBV7-7	TGTGCTAGCAGCGCCCGGACAGGGTGGAGCACCGGGGAGCTGTTTTTT	CASSARTGWSTGELFF
-	TRBJ2-7	TRBD1	TRBV18	TGTGCCAGCTCACCCGGGACAGGGACCTACGAGCAGTACTTC	CASSPGTGTYEQYF
-	TRBJ2-5	TRBD2	TRBV30	TGTGCCTGGCGGCGTCTGGGGGGGGGACGGGAGACCCAGTACTTC	CAWRRLGGGRETQYF
-	TRBJ1-2	-	TRBV28	TGTGCTAGCGGGGGCTACACCTTC	CASGGYTF
-	TRBJ2-7	-	TRBV14	TGTGCCAGCAGCCATCCGAACCTGAACGAGCAGTACTTC	CASSHPNLNEQYF
-	TRBJ2-6	-	TRBV15	TGTGCCACCAGCAGTTCGGAGGGCTCTGGGGCCAACGTCCTGACTTTC	CATSSSEGSGANVLTF
few	TRBJ1-1	-	TRBV5-1	TGCGCCAGCAGCTCCGGACAGCCTGAAGGGGACACTGAAGCTTTCTTT	CASSSGQPEGDTEAFF
-	TRBJ1-1	-	TRBV5-1	TGCGCCAGCCGTGTTTCCCCCAGCGCTGAAGCTTTCTTT	CASRVSPSAEAFF
once	TRBJ2-1	TRBD1	TRBV6-6	TGTGCCAGCAGTCAGGACAGGGGGTACAATGAGCAGTTCTTC	CASSQDRGYNEQFF
-	TRBJ1-5	-	TRBV7-3	TGTGCCAGCAGCTTAACCTTCGGCCAGCCCCAGCATTTT	CASSLTFGQPQHF
-	TRBJ2-7	-	TRBV5-1	TGCGCCAGCAGCCTACCCGGGTCAGACGAGCAGTACTTC	CASSLPGSDEQYF
-	TRBJ1-4	-	TRBV5-1	TGCGCCAGCAGCTTGGCCCCCGGCAGGGAAGTGGAAAAACTGTTTTTT	CASSLAPGREVEKLFF
-	TRBJ1-1	-	TRBV27	TGTGCCAGCAGTTTATGGGTTTCGGGCACTGAAGCTTTCTTT	CASSLWVSGTEAFF
-	TRBJ2-2	-	TRBV7-8	TGTGCCAGCAGCTTTGGCAGGGCGGTCACCGGGGAGCTGTTTTTT	CASSFGRAVTGELFF